This entry lists 32 T cell receptor beta chains sequenced from one sample in a study of CD4 T cells in relation to SARS-CoV-2 and coronaviruses. The table came from immunoSEQ multiplex PCR; TCRdb's copy has only in-frame clones and leaves some out. This sample carries some 44,000 clones, 82% of them seen once, and the ten largest clones take approximately 1.5%. Which antigens these TCRs recognize remains unknown. The sequencing sample was made of naive CD4+ T cells from PBMCs, cultured in vitro. Sample subset: naive CD4+ T cells isolated by negative enrichment. Every receptor here comes from an adult with COVID-19.

J is TRBJ2-1 and V is TRBV6-2 or TRBV6-3; TRBD2 matches at 11 bases. The CDR3 is 18 residues long. V shed 2 bases, J shed 9 bases, and the junction held 15 bases outside the gene matches. Germline CDR1 is MNHEY and CDR2 is SVGEGT. CDR3 sequence reads: CASSYTPPYETSGAEQFF. CDR3 sequence (DNA): TGTGCCAGCAGTTACACGCCCCCCTACGAGACTAGCGGGGCTGAGCAGTTCTTC.

The rearrangement uses TRBV5-1 and TRBJ2-5; D gene unclear. The CDR3 is made up of 13 amino acids. Germline V gives CDR1 SGHRS, CDR2 YFSETQ. V was cut by 3 bases and J by 4 bases, with 10 bases left in between. CDR3 in amino acids: CASSSPPGETQYF. The CDR3 DNA reads as TGCGCCAGCAGCTCCCCCCCTGGAGAGACCCAGTACTTC. The full variable domain, its missing parts supplied by reference TRBV5-1 and TRBJ2-5, is KAGVTQTPRYLIKTRGQQVTLSCSPISGHRSVSWYQQTPGQGLQFLFEYFSETQRNKGNFPGRFSGRQFSNSRSEMNVSTLELGDSALYLCASSSPPGETQYFGPGTRLLVL.

A few counts support this clone. This sequence joins TRBV5-1 and TRBJ2-2, with 9 nucleotides matching TRBD1. V lost 5 bases and J lost 5; bases outside the gene matches: 7. Looked up from germline, CDR1 is SGHRS and CDR2 is YFSETQ. The CDR3 sequence is 15 residues long. The CDR3 bases are TGCGCCAGCAGGGGGACAGGGAGTATGACCGGGGAGCTGTTTTTT. It yields the protein CASRGTGSMTGELFF.

The J gene is TRBJ2-1, the V gene TRBV2, with D perhaps matching TRBD2 (7 bases). This CDR3 has 15 residues. CDR1 and CDR2 (germline): SNHLY, FYNNEI. Trimming shortened V by 3 bases and J by 5 bases, and 14 bases separated the two germline ends. In DNA form, the CDR3 reads TGTGCCAGCAGTGAGGGGAGGGACATAAACAATGAGCAGTTCTTC. Its translation: CASSEGRDINNEQFF.

J is TRBJ1-1 and V is TRBV28; D might be TRBD1 (6 bases). The CDR3 consists of 15 residues. Looked up from germline, CDR1 is MDHEN and CDR2 is SYDVKM. The germline V and J ends were trimmed by 2 bases and 6 bases, with 16 bases remaining between them. DNA of the CDR3: TGTGCCAGCAGTTTAGACTCAGGGGAGTGGGCTGAAGCTTTCTTT. This encodes CASSLDSGEWAEAFF.

This rearrangement joins TRBV20-1 to TRBJ2-5, with D perhaps matching TRBD2 (6 bases). V lost 3 bases, J lost 0 bases, and 14 bases lay in between. The CDR3 totals 15 residues. Germline CDR1 reads DFQATT; CDR2 reads SNEGSKA (reference sequence). The CDR3 reads CSASDGTLYQETQYF. As DNA, the CDR3 is TGCAGTGCTAGTGACGGGACTTTGTACCAAGAGACCCAGTACTTC.

This chain links TRBV28 with TRBJ2-1; TRBD1 agrees at 7 bases. From germline, CDR1 is MDHEN and CDR2 SYDVKM. The CDR3 contains 13 residues. J lost 6 bases, V lost 7 bases, and 6 bases had no gene match. DNA for the CDR3: TGTGCCAGCATAGGGACAGCCTCCAATGAGCAGTTCTTC. It specifies CASIGTASNEQFF.

This clone was counted between two and nine times. The chain has TRBV3-1 (or the pseudogene TRBV3-2) and TRBJ1-2, with D perhaps matching TRBD1 (5 bases). This CDR3 is 14 amino acids long. CDR1 is LGHDT and CDR2 is YNNKEL in the germline V gene (reference sequence). V was pared by 3 bases and J by 3 bases, with 11 bases between. CDR3 sequence reads: CASSQAGSYYGYTF. CDR3 DNA: TGTGCCAGCAGCCAGGCAGGGAGTTACTATGGCTACACCTTC.

The rearrangement uses TRBV5-1 and TRBJ2-2; D tentatively fits TRBD1 or TRBD2 (5 bases each). CDR3 size: 13 residues. V was pared by 5 bases and J by 5 bases, with 10 bases between. Germline V gene sequence: CDR1 SGHRS, CDR2 YFSETQ. CDR3 DNA: TGCGCCAGCAGTGTATGGGGGACCGGGGAGCTGTTTTTT. It translates to CASSVWGTGELFF. The full variable domain, with the rest looked up from reference TRBV5-1 and TRBJ2-2, is KAGVTQTPRYLIKTRGQQVTLSCSPISGHRSVSWYQQTPGQGLQFLFEYFSETQRNKGNFPGRFSGRQFSNSRSEMNVSTLELGDSALYLCASSVWGTGELFFGEGSRLTVL.

This chain uses TRBV5-3 with TRBJ1-6; 7 bases agree with TRBD1. TRBV5-3 is given ORF status, its function remaining uncertain. The CDR3 covers 15 residues. V lost 6 bases to trimming and J lost 9 bases; unmatched junction nucleotides: 12. The CDR3 is CARISFRGVASPLHF. CDR3 DNA sequence: TGTGCCAGAATATCATTCAGGGGGGTGGCTTCACCCCTCCACTTT.

A single count supports this clone. The chain combines TRBV9 with TRBJ1-1; D is perhaps TRBD1 (6 bases). The germline V gene encodes CDR1 SGDLS and CDR2 YYNGEE. V was cut by 2 bases and J by 4 bases, with 18 bases left in between. The CDR3 runs to 16 residues. The CDR3 here is CASSVSPVAGVTEAFF. The DNA for the CDR3 is TGTGCCAGCAGCGTTAGTCCAGTGGCAGGGGTCACTGAAGCTTTCTTT.

CDR3: CASSRVLSSPLHF. The CDR3 bases are TGCGCCAGCAGCCGGGTTTTGAGCTCACCCCTCCACTTT. The chain carries TRBV4-1 and TRBJ1-6; no firm D call. This CDR3 region has 13 residues. From germline, CDR1 is MGHRA and CDR2 YSYEKL. Trimming left V 4 bases short and J 10 bases short, with 11 bases between.

The rearrangement uses TRBV3-1 (or the pseudogene TRBV3-2) and TRBJ2-2; either TRBD1 or TRBD2 may fit D (6 bases each). This CDR3 is built from 16 residues. With 1 base removed from V and 4 bases from J, the gap between germline ends came to 13 bases. Germline V lookup: CDR1 LGHDT, CDR2 YNNKEL (reference sequence). This chain's CDR3 is CASSQGGALGTGELFF. CDR3 nucleotides: TGTGCCAGCAGCCAAGGGGGGGCCCTGGGCACCGGGGAGCTGTTTTTT.

The rearrangement uses TRBV7-8 and TRBJ1-1; no reliable D call. This CDR3 contains 13 residues. The germline V gene encodes CDR1 SGHVS and CDR2 FQNEAQ. Trimming pared 0 bases from V and 5 bases from J, leaving 7 bases between. CDR3 coding DNA: TGTGCCAGCAGCTTAGCGGGGAGAACTGAAGCTTTCTTT. The encoded protein is CASSLAGRTEAFF.

CDR3 nucleotide sequence: TGTGCCAGCGGCCTCGGGGGAAAAGAGACCCAGTACTTC. This sequence encodes CASGLGGKETQYF. The V gene is TRBV27, the J gene TRBJ2-5; tentatively, D is TRBD2 (6 bases). CDR3 size: 13 residues. Between the trimmed V and J ends, which lost 8 bases and 3 bases, there was a span of 13 bases. Germline V gives CDR1 MNHEY, CDR2 SMNVEV (reference sequence).

This chain links TRBV2 with TRBJ1-5, with 9 bases aligning to TRBD1. The CDR3 loop spans 15 amino acids. V lost 5 bases, J lost 4 bases, and 6 bases stayed unmatched. CDR1 is SNHLY, CDR2 FYNNEI, per germline. CDR3 region: CASSTGTGINQPQHF. The CDR3 bases are TGTGCCAGCAGTACCGGGACAGGGATTAATCAGCCCCAGCATTTT.

The chain combines TRBV28 with TRBJ1-1, with 7 bases lining up with TRBD1. This CDR3 has 20 residues. The V gene's germline CDR1 is MDHEN and CDR2 SYDVKM. V shed 5 bases, J shed 4 bases, and the junction held 25 bases outside the gene matches. CDR3 region: CASSLPPLGRGRGTGTEAFF. The CDR3 DNA reads TGTGCCAGCAGTCTCCCACCACTTGGCCGAGGCAGGGGGACCGGCACTGAAGCTTTCTTT.

This clone showed up just a few times. The J gene is TRBJ2-7, the V gene TRBV9; D gene ambiguous. V gave up 0 bases and J gave up 2 bases, with 9 bases separating them. Germline V CDR1 and CDR2: SGDLS, YYNGEE. This CDR3 is built from 14 residues. The CDR3 is CASSVDPDAYEQYF. CDR3 nucleotides: TGTGCCAGCAGCGTAGATCCCGATGCCTACGAGCAGTACTTC.

The rearrangement joins TRBV5-1 to TRBJ2-1, with a tentative D call TRBD2 (6 bases). The V end lost 2 bases, the J end lost 15 bases, and 18 bases lay between the germline ends. Germline CDR1 and CDR2: SGHRS and YFSETQ. The CDR3 is made up of 13 amino acids. The CDR3 DNA reads TGCGCCAGCAGCTTCGGAGAGGGAGGTTATCGGTTCTTC. It codes for CASSFGEGGYRFF.

The rearrangement uses TRBV27 and TRBJ2-1; TRBD2 matches 9 bases. CDR1 is MNHEY, CDR2 SMNVEV, per germline (reference sequence). Germline trimming cut 5 bases from V and 0 bases from J; bases unmatched to any gene: 11. The CDR3 is 18 amino acids. CDR3 residues: CASSRTQYSGSSYNEQFF. The DNA of the CDR3 is TGTGCCAGCAGTCGCACCCAATATAGCGGGAGCTCCTACAATGAGCAGTTCTTC.

The chain combines TRBV7-2 with TRBJ2-5, with 8 bases lining up with TRBD1. Trimming at V came to 3 bases and at J to 5 bases, leaving 11 bases not matched to a gene. This CDR3 contains 16 residues. Germline V gene lookup returns CDR1 SGHTA and CDR2 FQGNSA. The CDR3: CASSFLDRGIVETQYF. The CDR3 DNA reads as TGTGCCAGCAGCTTCCTAGACAGGGGAATTGTGGAGACCCAGTACTTC.

The CDR3 is CASSLGSMRAGDTQYF. The DNA for the CDR3 is TGTGCCAGCAGCTTAGGGTCAATGAGGGCGGGGGATACGCAGTATTTT. The gene calls are TRBV7-2 and TRBJ2-3, with a tentative D call TRBD2 (6 bases). V lost 1 base and J 6 bases, leaving 17 bases between the germline ends. The CDR3 extends over 16 amino acids. In germline, CDR1 is SGHTA, CDR2 FQGNSA. The entire variable domain, with the rest obtained from reference TRBV7-2 and TRBJ2-3, is as follows: GAGVSQSPSNKVTEKGKDVELRCDPISGHTALYWYRQSLGQGLEFLIYFQGNSAPDKSGLPSDRFSAERTGGSVSTLTIQRTQQEDSAVYLCASSLGSMRAGDTQYFGPGTRLTVL.

The chain has TRBV6-5 and TRBJ1-1, with D perhaps TRBD1 (5 bases). CDR3 length: 15 amino acids. Germline CDR1 MNHEY, CDR2 SVGAGI. Deletions cut 2 bases from V and 3 bases from J, with 13 bases between. In DNA, the CDR3 is TGTGCCAGCAGTTACGGCCCCGGGGGGGACACTGAAGCTTTCTTT. Its translation is CASSYGPGGDTEAFF.

This chain uses TRBV4-1 with TRBJ2-7; 7 bases line up with TRBD2. This CDR3 region has 15 residues. CDR1 MGHRA and CDR2 YSYEKL come from the germline V gene. V dropped 1 base and J dropped 5; count of bases not matched to a gene: 8. Here the CDR3 reads CASSQVGGTVNEQYF. The CDR3 region has the DNA TGCGCCAGCAGCCAAGTGGGAGGGACGGTCAACGAGCAGTACTTC.

The chain combines TRBV6-5 with TRBJ1-2, with 9 nucleotides matching TRBD1. Trimming cost V 7 bases and J 8 bases; bases outside gene matches: 8. Per the germline V gene, CDR1 is MNHEY and CDR2 is SVGAGI. CDR3 length: 13 residues. CDR3 protein: CASTTRTGEGYTF. DNA for the CDR3: TGTGCCAGCACTACTAGGACAGGGGAGGGCTACACCTTC.

V is TRBV7-8 and J is TRBJ1-1, with D hard to call. The V and J ends lost 0 bases and 0 bases respectively, with 8 bases between them. Looked up from germline, CDR1 is SGHVS and CDR2 is FQNEAQ. This CDR3 comprises 15 residues. CDR3 DNA sequence: TGTGCCAGCAGCTTAGCCCCCGACATGAACACTGAAGCTTTCTTT. This codes for CASSLAPDMNTEAFF.

The chain recombines TRBV9 with TRBJ2-7; D not certain. The CDR3 spans 14 residues. Germline V lookup: CDR1 SGDLS, CDR2 YYNGEE. V was trimmed by 0 bases and J by 0 bases, leaving 7 bases between them. DNA for the CDR3: TGTGCCAGCAGCGTAGTCGGCACCTCCTACGAGCAGTACTTC. It translates to CASSVVGTSYEQYF.

This chain connects TRBV2 to TRBJ1-2; tentatively, D is TRBD1 (5 bases). Germline V gene sequence: CDR1 SNHLY, CDR2 FYNNEI. The germline V and J ends were trimmed by 9 bases and 2 bases, with 7 bases remaining between them. The CDR3 extends over 11 amino acids. Here the CDR3 reads CARDSNYGYTF. The CDR3 bases are TGTGCCAGAGACAGCAACTATGGCTACACCTTC.

The rearrangement uses TRBV29-1 and TRBJ2-1; D not resolved. The V gene's germline CDR1 is SQVTM and CDR2 ANQGSEA. The CDR3 spans 13 residues. Deletions cut 5 bases from V and 0 bases from J, with 8 bases between. The CDR3 is CSVQMVSYNEQFF. CDR3 nucleotides: TGCAGCGTTCAGATGGTCTCCTACAATGAGCAGTTCTTC.

This clone came up once. The chain is built from TRBV5-6 and TRBJ1-5; the D is unclear. With 1 base removed from V and 4 bases from J, the gap between germline ends came to 12 bases. This CDR3 is 15 amino acids long. The germline V gene encodes CDR1 SGHDT and CDR2 YYEEEE. CDR3 nucleotide sequence: TGTGCCAGCAGCTTGTGGTTTAGGCTGAATCAGCCCCAGCATTTT. Protein product: CASSLWFRLNQPQHF.

The chain joins TRBV19 to TRBJ2-1, with 7 bases aligning to TRBD2. The V gene's germline CDR1 is LNHDA and CDR2 SQIVND (reference sequence). Unmatched junction bases numbered 5, after V lost 3 bases and J lost 0 bases. The CDR3 length is 16 residues. The CDR3 region is CASSILGGSSYNEQFF. The CDR3 DNA sequence: TGTGCCAGTAGTATCCTGGGCGGGAGCTCCTACAATGAGCAGTTCTTC. Full variable domain (outside the CDR3, taken from reference TRBV19 and TRBJ2-1): DGGITQSPKYLFRKEGQNVTLSCEQNLNHDAMYWYRQDPGQGLRLIYYSQIVNDFQKGDIAEGYSVSREKKESFPLTVTSAQKNPTAFYLCASSILGGSSYNEQFFGPGTRLTVL.

The CDR3 region is CASSFGRLAGVADTQYF. Here the CDR3 DNA reads TGCGCCAGCAGCTTTGGGAGACTAGCGGGAGTGGCAGATACGCAGTATTTT. The V and J genes are TRBV5-1 and TRBJ2-3; 12 nucleotides line up with TRBD2. Germline trimming cut 2 bases from V and 4 bases from J; bases unmatched to any gene: 8. This CDR3 is built from 17 residues. Germline-derived CDR1 and CDR2 are SGHRS and YFSETQ.